This TCR beta chain was sequenced in a study of cytomegalovirus exposure and HLA in healthy donors. As for this clone: Its antigen remains unknown.

Findings and limits, study-wide: Common viral pathogens (according to a later analysis) appeared linked to several of the most significant clusters. According to reports, the classifier identified cytomegalovirus status with high specificity and sensitivity. Being indistinguishable, some V segments were excluded, TRBV6-2 and TRBV6-3 among them. It is likely that the observed cluster of highly shared sequence variants was a sequencing artifact.

CDR1 is SGHDT and CDR2 is YYEEEE in the germline V gene. The CDR3 is made up of 14 amino acids. The trim removed 4 bases at V and 2 bases at J, leaving 1 base unmatched. PCR primers comprised 60 Vbeta and 13 Jbeta primers. Produced via immunoSEQ multiplex PCR; TCRdb's table is partial and in-frame only. The table lists 100,000 or so clones. This chain uses TRBV5-6 with TRBJ1-5; 9 bases align to TRBD1. The sequence derives from a woman in her 30s in good health and CMV-seronegative. The source material was PBMCs. CDR3 region: CASSRDRGNQPQHF. For the CDR3, the DNA is TGTGCCAGCAGCCGGGACAGGGGCAATCAGCCCCAGCATTTT. The whole variable domain, filled in from reference TRBV5-6 and TRBJ1-5, reads DAGVTQSPTHLIKTRGQQVTLRCSPKSGHDTVSWYQQALGQGPQFIFQYYEEEERQRGNFPDRFSGHQFPNYSSELNVNALLLGDSALYLCASSRDRGNQPQHFGDGTRLSIL.